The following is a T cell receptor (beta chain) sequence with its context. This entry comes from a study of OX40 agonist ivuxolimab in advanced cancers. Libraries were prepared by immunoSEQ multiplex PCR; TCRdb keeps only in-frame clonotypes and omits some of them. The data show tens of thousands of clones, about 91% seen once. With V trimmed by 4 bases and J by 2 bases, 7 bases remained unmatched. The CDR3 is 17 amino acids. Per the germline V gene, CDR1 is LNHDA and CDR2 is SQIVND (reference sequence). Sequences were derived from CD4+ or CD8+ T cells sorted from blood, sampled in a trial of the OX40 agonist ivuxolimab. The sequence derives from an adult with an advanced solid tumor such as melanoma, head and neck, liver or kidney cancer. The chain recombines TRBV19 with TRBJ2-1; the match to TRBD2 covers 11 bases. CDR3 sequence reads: CASSTRSGGAAYNEQFF. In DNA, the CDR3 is TGTGCCAGTAGTACCCGTAGCGGGGGGGCCGCCTACAATGAGCAGTTCTTC.